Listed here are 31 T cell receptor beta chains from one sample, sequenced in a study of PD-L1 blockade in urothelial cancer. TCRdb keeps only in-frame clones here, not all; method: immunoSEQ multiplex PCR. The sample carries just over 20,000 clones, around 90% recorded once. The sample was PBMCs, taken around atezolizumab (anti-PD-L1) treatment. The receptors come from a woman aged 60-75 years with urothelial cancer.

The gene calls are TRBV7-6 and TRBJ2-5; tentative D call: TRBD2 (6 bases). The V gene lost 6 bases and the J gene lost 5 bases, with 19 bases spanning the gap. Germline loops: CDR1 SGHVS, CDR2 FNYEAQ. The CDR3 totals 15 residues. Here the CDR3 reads CASSTPLGEEETQYF. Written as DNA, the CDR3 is TGTGCCAGCAGTACCCCGTTGGGGGAGGAGGAGACCCAGTACTTC.

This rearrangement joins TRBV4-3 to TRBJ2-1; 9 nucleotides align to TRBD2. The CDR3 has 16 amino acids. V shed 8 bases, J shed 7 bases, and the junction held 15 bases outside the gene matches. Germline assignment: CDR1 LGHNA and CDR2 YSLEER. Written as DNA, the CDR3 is TGCGCCAGCTCGACTCAGGTAGCGGGAGTAAGTAATGAGCAGTTCTTC. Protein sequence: CASSTQVAGVSNEQFF.

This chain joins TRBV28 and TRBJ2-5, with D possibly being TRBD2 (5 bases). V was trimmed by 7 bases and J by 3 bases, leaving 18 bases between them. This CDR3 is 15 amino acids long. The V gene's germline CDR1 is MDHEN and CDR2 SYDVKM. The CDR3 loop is CASKAAAGREETQYF. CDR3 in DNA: TGTGCCAGCAAAGCCGCGGCGGGCCGGGAAGAGACCCAGTACTTC.

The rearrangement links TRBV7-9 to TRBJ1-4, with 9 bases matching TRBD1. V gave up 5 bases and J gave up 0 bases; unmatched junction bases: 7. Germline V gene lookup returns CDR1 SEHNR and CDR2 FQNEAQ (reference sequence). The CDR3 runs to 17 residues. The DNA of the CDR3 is TGTGCCAGCAGCCTGGGACAGGGAAGTGCAACTAATGAAAAACTGTTTTTT. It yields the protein CASSLGQGSATNEKLFF.

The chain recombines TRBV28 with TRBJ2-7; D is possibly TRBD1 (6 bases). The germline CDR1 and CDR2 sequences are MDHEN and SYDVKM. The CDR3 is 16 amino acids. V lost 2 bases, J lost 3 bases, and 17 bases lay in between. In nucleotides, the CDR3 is TGTGCCAGCAGTTTAGGGGGCGGCACGTTGGGCTACGAGCAGTACTTC. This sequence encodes CASSLGGGTLGYEQYF.

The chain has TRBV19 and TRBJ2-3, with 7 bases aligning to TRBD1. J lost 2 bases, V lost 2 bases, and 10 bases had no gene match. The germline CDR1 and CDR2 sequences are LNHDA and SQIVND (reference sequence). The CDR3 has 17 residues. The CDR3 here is CASSILSGRGNTDTQYF. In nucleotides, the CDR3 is TGTGCCAGTAGTATACTGTCTGGCAGGGGGAACACAGATACGCAGTATTTT.

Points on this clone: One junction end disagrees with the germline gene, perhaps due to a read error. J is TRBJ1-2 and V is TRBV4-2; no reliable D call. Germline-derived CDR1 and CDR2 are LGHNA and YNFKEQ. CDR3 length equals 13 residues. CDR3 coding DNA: TGTGCCAGCAGCCAAGACCCTAAATATGGCTACACCTTC. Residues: CASSQDPKYGYTF.

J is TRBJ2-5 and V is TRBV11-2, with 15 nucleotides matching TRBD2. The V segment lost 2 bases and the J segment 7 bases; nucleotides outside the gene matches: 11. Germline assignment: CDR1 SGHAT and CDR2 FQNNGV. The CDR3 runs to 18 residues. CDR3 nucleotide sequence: TGTGCCAGCAGCTTATGGACTAGCGGGAGGGCCAGGATGGGGACCCAGTACTTC. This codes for CASSLWTSGRARMGTQYF.

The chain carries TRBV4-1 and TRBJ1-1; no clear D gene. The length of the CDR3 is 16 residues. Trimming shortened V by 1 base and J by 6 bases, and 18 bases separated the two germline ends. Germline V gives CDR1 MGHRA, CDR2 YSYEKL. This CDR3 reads CASSQGSQESKAEAFF. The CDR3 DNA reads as TGCGCCAGCAGCCAAGGCTCGCAGGAAAGTAAGGCTGAAGCTTTCTTT.

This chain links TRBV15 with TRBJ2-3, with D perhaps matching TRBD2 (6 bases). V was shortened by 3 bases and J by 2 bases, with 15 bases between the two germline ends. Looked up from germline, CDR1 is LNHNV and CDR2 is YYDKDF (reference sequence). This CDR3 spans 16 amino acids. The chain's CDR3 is CATSSGGRGFTDTQYF. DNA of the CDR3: TGTGCCACCAGCAGCGGCGGGCGGGGATTCACAGATACGCAGTATTTT.

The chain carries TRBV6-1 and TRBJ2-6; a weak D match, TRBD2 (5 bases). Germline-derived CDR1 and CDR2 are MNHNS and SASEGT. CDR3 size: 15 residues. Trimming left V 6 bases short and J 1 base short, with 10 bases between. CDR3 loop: CASSQGLSGANVLTF. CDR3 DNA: TGTGCCAGCAGCCAAGGACTTTCTGGGGCCAACGTCCTGACTTTC.

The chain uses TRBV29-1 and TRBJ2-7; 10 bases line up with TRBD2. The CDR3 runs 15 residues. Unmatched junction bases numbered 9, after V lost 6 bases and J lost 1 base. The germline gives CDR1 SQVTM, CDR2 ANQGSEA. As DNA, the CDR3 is TGCAGCGTCGCAGCCGGGACTAGCGTATCCTACGAGCAGTACTTC. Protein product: CSVAAGTSVSYEQYF.

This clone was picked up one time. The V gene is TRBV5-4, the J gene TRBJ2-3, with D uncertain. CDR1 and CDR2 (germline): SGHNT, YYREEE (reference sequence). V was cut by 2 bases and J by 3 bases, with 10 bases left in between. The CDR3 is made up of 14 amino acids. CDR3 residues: CASSLSQTTDTQYF. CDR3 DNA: TGTGCCAGCAGCTTAAGTCAAACAACAGATACGCAGTATTTT.

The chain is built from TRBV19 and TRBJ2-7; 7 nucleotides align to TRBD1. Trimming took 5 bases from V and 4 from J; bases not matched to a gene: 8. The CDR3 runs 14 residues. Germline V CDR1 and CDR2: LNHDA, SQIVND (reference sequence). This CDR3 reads CASSPGTAEYEQYF. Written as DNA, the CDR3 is TGTGCCAGTAGTCCCGGGACAGCCGAATACGAGCAGTACTTC.

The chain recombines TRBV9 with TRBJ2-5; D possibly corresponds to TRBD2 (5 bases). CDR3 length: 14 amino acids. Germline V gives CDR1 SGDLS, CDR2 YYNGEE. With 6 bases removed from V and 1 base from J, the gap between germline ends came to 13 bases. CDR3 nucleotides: TGTGCCAGCAACCCACGGGGAGTCCAAGAGACCCAGTACTTC. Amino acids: CASNPRGVQETQYF.

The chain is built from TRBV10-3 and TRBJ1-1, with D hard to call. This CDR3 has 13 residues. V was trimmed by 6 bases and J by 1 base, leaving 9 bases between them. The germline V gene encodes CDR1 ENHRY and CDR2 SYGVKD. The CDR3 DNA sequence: TGTGCCATCAGGGTGGGCACGAACACTGAAGCTTTCTTT. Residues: CAIRVGTNTEAFF.

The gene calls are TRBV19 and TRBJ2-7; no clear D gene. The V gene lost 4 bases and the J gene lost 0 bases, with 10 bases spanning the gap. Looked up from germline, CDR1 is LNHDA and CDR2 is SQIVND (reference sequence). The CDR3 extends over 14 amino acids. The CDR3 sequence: CASSTDSLSYEQYF. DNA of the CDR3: TGTGCCAGTAGTACCGACTCCCTCTCCTACGAGCAGTACTTC.

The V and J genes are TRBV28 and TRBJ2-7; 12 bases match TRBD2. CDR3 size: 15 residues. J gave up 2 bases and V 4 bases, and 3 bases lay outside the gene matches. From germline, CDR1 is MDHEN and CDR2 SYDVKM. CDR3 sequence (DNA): TGTGCCAGCAGTTCGTGGACTAGCGGGACCTACGAGCAGTACTTC. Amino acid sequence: CASSSWTSGTYEQYF. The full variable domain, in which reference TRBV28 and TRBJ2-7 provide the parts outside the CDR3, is DVKVTQSSRYLVKRTGEKVFLECVQDMDHENMFWYRQDPGLGLRLIYFSYDVKMKEKGDIPEGYSVSREKKERFSLILESASTNQTSMYLCASSSWTSGTYEQYFGPGTRLTVT.

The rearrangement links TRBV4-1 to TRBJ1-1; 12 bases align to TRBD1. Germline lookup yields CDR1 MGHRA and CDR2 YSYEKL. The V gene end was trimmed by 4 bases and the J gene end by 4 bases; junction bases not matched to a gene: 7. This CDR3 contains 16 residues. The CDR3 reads CASSRGQGAAGTEAFF. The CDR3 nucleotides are TGCGCCAGCAGCCGGGGACAGGGGGCTGCGGGCACTGAAGCTTTCTTT.

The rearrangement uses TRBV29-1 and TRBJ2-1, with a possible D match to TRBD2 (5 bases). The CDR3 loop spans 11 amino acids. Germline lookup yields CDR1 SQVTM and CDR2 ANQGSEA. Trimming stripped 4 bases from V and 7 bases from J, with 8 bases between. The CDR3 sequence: CSVASWNEQFF. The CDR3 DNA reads TGCAGCGTTGCTAGCTGGAATGAGCAGTTCTTC.

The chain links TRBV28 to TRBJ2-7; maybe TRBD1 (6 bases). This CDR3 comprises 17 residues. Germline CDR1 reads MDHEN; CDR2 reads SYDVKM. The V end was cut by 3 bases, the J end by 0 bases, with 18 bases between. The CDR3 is CASSFTLQGRLSYEQYF. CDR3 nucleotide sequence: TGTGCCAGCAGTTTCACTCTACAGGGCCGTCTCTCCTACGAGCAGTACTTC. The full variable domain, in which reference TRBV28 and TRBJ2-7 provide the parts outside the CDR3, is DVKVTQSSRYLVKRTGEKVFLECVQDMDHENMFWYRQDPGLGLRLIYFSYDVKMKEKGDIPEGYSVSREKKERFSLILESASTNQTSMYLCASSFTLQGRLSYEQYFGPGTRLTVT.

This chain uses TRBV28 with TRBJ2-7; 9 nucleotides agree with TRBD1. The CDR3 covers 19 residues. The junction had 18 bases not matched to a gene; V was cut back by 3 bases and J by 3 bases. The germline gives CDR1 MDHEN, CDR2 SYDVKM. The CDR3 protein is CASSFPTDRGKDTGYEQYF. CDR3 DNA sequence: TGTGCCAGCAGTTTCCCTACGGACAGGGGAAAGGATACGGGCTACGAGCAGTACTTC. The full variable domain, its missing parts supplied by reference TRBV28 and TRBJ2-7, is DVKVTQSSRYLVKRTGEKVFLECVQDMDHENMFWYRQDPGLGLRLIYFSYDVKMKEKGDIPEGYSVSREKKERFSLILESASTNQTSMYLCASSFPTDRGKDTGYEQYFGPGTRLTVT.

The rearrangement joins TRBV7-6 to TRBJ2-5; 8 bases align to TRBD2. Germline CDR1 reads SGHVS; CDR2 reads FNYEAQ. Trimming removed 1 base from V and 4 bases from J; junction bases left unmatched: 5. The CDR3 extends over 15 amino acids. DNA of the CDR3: TGTGCCAGCAGCTTAGAAAACGGGAGGGGAGAGACCCAGTACTTC. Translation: CASSLENGRGETQYF.

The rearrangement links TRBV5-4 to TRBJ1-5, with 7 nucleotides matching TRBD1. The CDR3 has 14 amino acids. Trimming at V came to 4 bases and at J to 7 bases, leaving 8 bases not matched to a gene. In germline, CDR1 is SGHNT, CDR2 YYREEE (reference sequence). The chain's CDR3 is CASSKQGSEQPQHF. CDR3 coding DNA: TGTGCCAGCAGCAAACAGGGGAGCGAGCAGCCCCAGCATTTT.

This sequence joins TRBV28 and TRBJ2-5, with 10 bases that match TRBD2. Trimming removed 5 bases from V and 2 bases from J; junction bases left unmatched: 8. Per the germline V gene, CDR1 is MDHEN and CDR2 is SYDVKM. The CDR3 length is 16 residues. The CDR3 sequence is CASSLGLAVGQETQYF. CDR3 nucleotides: TGTGCCAGCAGTCTCGGACTAGCGGTCGGACAAGAGACCCAGTACTTC.

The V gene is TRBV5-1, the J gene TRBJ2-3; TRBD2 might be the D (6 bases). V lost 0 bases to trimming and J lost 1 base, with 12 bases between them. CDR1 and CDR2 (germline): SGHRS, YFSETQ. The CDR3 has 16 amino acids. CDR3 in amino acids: CASSLGGAGRTDTQYF. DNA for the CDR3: TGCGCCAGCAGCTTGGGGGGCGCGGGACGCACAGATACGCAGTATTTT.

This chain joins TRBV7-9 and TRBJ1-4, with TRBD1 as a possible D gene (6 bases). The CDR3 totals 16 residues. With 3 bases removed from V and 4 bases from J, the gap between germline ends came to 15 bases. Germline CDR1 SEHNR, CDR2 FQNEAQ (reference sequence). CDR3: CASSLDLDSRNEKLFF. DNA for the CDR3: TGTGCCAGCAGCTTGGATTTGGACAGCCGTAATGAAAAACTGTTTTTT.

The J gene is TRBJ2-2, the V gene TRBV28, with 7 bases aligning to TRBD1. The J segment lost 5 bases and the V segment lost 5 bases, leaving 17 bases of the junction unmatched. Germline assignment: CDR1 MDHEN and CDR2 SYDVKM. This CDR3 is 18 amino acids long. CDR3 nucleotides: TGTGCCAGCAGTCCGACCCCAGTCCGGGACAGTCGAACCGGGGAGCTGTTTTTT. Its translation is CASSPTPVRDSRTGELFF. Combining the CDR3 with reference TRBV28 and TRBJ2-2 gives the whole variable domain DVKVTQSSRYLVKRTGEKVFLECVQDMDHENMFWYRQDPGLGLRLIYFSYDVKMKEKGDIPEGYSVSREKKERFSLILESASTNQTSMYLCASSPTPVRDSRTGELFFGEGSRLTVL.

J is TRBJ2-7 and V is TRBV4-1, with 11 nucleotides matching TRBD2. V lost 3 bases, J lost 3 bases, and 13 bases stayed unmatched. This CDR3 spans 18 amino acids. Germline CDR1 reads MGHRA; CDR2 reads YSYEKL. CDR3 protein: CASSQGTSGGTQNYEQYF. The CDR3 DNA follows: TGCGCCAGCAGCCAGGGAACTAGCGGGGGTACCCAAAACTACGAGCAGTACTTC.

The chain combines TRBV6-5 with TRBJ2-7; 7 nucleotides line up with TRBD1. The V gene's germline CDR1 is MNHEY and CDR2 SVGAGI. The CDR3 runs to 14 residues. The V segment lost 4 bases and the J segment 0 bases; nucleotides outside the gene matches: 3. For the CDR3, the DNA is TGTGCCAGCAGTTTGGGACAGAGCTCCTACGAGCAGTACTTC. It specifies CASSLGQSSYEQYF.

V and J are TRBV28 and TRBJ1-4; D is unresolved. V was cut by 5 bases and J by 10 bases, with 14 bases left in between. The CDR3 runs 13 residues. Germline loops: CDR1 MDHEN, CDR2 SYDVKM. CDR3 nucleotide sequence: TGTGCCAGCAGTATGAGCCTCGGGAGAAAACTGTTTTTT. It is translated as CASSMSLGRKLFF.